The clone carrying this T cell receptor beta chain was detected a few times. The record originates from a study of post-analysis software for immune sequencing data. Every TCR beta cDNA library bore unique molecular identifiers. Each CDR3 protein is one row after TCRdb ran MiXCR on the PCR reads. This sample has approximately 630,000 distinct CDR3 sequences; approximately 60% occur once, and the top ten carry approximately 10%. The sequenced sample was blood. This receptor was taken from a girl aged 2 to 9 with multiple sclerosis.

The CDR3 here is CASSSGTGEETQYF. CDR3 bases: TGTGCCAGCAGCTCCGGGACAGGGGAGGAGACCCAGTACTTC. The rearrangement links TRBV13 to TRBJ2-5, with 10 bases aligning to TRBD1. The CDR3 spans 14 residues. Germline lookup yields CDR1 PRHDT and CDR2 FYEKMQ (reference sequence). After removal of 4 bases from V and 5 bases from J, the junction contained 4 bases not matched to a gene.